This TCR beta chain was observed in a study of metastatic and nonmetastatic thyroid tumors. Study-level findings and limits: Benign nodules reportedly had significantly lower TCR beta diversity than malignant thyroid tumors in blood and tumor.

No treatment of any kind had been given to any patient before thyroid surgery. In germline, CDR1 is WSHSY, CDR2 SAAADI. CDR3 length: 16 residues. V was clipped by 3 bases and J by 0 bases, with 9 bases between them. TCRdb reassembled clones from the PCR reads with MiXCR. The sample has fewer than 35,000 clones; roughly a sixth are singletons. By share, this clone counts as medium-sized. The antigen is undetermined. V and J are TRBV10-2 and TRBJ1-6, with D perhaps matching TRBD1 (5 bases). The sample was blood. This clonotype was obtained from a male donor with papillary thyroid cancer or a benign thyroid nodule (not recorded which). Some clones in this sample may be carry-over from other donors' samples. The CDR3, as DNA: TGCGCCAGCAGTGAACAGGCCAGCTCCTATAATTCACCCCTCCACTTT. Its translation is CASSEQASSYNSPLHF.